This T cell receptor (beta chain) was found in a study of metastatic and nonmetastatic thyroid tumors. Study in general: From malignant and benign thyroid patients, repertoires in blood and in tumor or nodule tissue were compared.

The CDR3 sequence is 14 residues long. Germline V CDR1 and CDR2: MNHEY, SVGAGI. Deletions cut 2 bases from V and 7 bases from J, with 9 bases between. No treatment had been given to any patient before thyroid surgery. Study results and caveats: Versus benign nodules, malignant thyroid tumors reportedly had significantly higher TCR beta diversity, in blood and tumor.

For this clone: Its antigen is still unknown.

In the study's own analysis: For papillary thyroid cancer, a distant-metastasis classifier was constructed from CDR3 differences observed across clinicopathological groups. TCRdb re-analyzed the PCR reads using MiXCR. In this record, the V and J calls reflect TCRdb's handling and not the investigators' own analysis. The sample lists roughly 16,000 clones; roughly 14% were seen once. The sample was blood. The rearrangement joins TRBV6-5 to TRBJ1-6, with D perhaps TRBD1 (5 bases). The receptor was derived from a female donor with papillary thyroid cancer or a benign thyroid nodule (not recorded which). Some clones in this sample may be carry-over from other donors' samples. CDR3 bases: TGTGCCAGCAGTTACGACTGGGGCAATTCACCCCTCCACTTT. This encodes CASSYDWGNSPLHF.